The 12 T cell receptor beta chains listed next were all sequenced from one sample in a study of cytomegalovirus exposure and HLA in healthy donors. Method: immunoSEQ multiplex PCR; TCRdb's copy keeps in-frame clones and lacks some. The table lists fewer than 250,000 clones, 86% of them singletons, with around 1.6% in the top ten. Specimen: PBMCs. Every receptor here comes from a woman between 18 and 29 years old in good health and CMV-seronegative.

The chain joins TRBV19 to TRBJ2-7; 12 bases map to TRBD2. The CDR3 loop spans 14 amino acids. V was pared by 3 bases and J by 13 bases, with 10 bases of the junction left unmatched. Germline CDR1 LNHDA, CDR2 SQIVND (reference sequence). The chain's CDR3 is CASSMLAGGSRQYF. CDR3 coding DNA: TGTGCCAGTAGTATGCTAGCGGGAGGGTCCCGGCAATACTTC.

V usage is TRBV7-8 and J usage is TRBJ1-4; no clear D gene. Trimming left V 5 bases short and J 0 bases short, with 10 bases between. The CDR3 is 15 residues long. Germline V lookup: CDR1 SGHVS, CDR2 FQNEAQ. CDR3 protein: CASSARFATNEKLFF. CDR3 sequence (DNA): TGTGCCAGCAGCGCCCGGTTTGCAACTAATGAAAAACTGTTTTTT.

This clone was seen only once. The chain combines TRBV11-3 with TRBJ2-1; TRBD2 matches 14 bases. Germline assignment: CDR1 SGHNT and CDR2 YENEEA. The CDR3 extends over 16 amino acids. V lost 5 bases to trimming and J lost 6 bases; unmatched junction nucleotides: 6. CDR3 DNA sequence: TGTGCCAGCAGCCGACTAGCGGGGGGGCTCGTCAATGAGCAGTTCTTC. This translates into CASSRLAGGLVNEQFF. Filled out from reference TRBV11-3 and TRBJ2-1, the complete variable domain reads EAGVVQSPRYKIIEKKQPVAFWCNPISGHNTLYWYLQNLGQGPELLIRYENEEAVDDSQLPKDRFSAERLKGVDSTLKIQPAELGDSAVYLCASSRLAGGLVNEQFFGPGTRLTVL.

V and J are TRBV5-1 and TRBJ2-3, with 7 bases that match TRBD2. The germline gives CDR1 SGHRS, CDR2 YFSETQ. V dropped 4 bases and J dropped 4; count of bases not matched to a gene: 18. The CDR3 has 18 amino acids. CDR3: CASSRASDGGRTADTQYF. For the CDR3, the DNA is TGCGCCAGCAGCCGGGCCTCCGACGGCGGGAGAACCGCAGATACGCAGTATTTT.

The chain carries TRBV7-6 and TRBJ2-1; D ambiguous. CDR3 length equals 13 residues. Germline V gene sequence: CDR1 SGHVS, CDR2 FNYEAQ. Deletions cut 5 bases from V and 4 bases from J, with 9 bases between. CDR3 protein: CASSREQYNEQFF. In DNA, the CDR3 is TGTGCCAGCAGCCGTGAACAGTACAATGAGCAGTTCTTC.

The chain joins TRBV30 to TRBJ2-4; perhaps TRBD2 as D (5 bases). Germline V gene lookup returns CDR1 GTSNPN and CDR2 SVGIG (reference sequence). The CDR3 has 17 residues. Trimming took 0 bases from V and 1 from J, leaving 16 bases between them. The CDR3 protein is CAWSVRRQAGAKNIQYF. The CDR3 coding sequence is TGTGCCTGGAGTGTAAGGAGGCAGGCTGGGGCCAAAAACATTCAGTACTTC.

The chain uses TRBV10-3 and TRBJ2-7, with 7 bases that match TRBD2. Trimming took 10 bases from V and 2 from J; bases not matched to a gene: 8. Looked up from germline, CDR1 is ENHRY and CDR2 is SYGVKD. This CDR3 region has 13 residues. The CDR3 region has the DNA TGTGCCAGCCTAGCGGAGCTTACCTACGAGCAGTACTTC. As protein: CASLAELTYEQYF.

This chain connects TRBV10-3 to TRBJ1-5; 8 bases agree with TRBD1. Per germline, CDR1 ENHRY and CDR2 SYGVKD. After removal of 6 bases from V and 2 bases from J, the junction contained 6 bases not matched to a gene. The CDR3 consists of 15 residues. The CDR3 DNA reads TGTGCCATCAGCCCGGACAGGGATGGCAATCAGCCCCAGCATTTT. Amino acid sequence: CAISPDRDGNQPQHF.

V gene TRBV5-1 combines with J gene TRBJ1-2, with D possibly TRBD1 on 5 matching bases. This CDR3 contains 14 residues. V shed 1 base and J shed 3 bases, with 10 bases lying between them. Germline CDR1 and CDR2: SGHRS and YFSETQ. The CDR3 loop reads CASSLLIGDYGYTF. CDR3 in DNA: TGCGCCAGCAGCTTGTTGATAGGGGACTATGGCTACACCTTC.

This clone has just one count. The V and J genes are TRBV5-6 and TRBJ2-2; 7 bases agree with TRBD1. The CDR3 spans 15 residues. Germline lookup yields CDR1 SGHDT and CDR2 YYEEEE. The trim removed 0 bases at V and 5 bases at J, leaving 4 bases unmatched. CDR3 coding DNA: TGTGCCAGCAGCTTGGTAGACAGGGTGACCGGGGAGCTGTTTTTT. Residues: CASSLVDRVTGELFF.

The J gene is TRBJ1-3, the V gene TRBV4-1; D is ambiguous. V was clipped by 5 bases and J by 3 bases, with 14 bases between them. This CDR3 spans 15 amino acids. In germline, CDR1 is MGHRA, CDR2 YSYEKL. CDR3 region: CASSAARVGGNTIYF. CDR3 coding DNA: TGCGCCAGCAGCGCCGCACGAGTCGGTGGAAACACCATATATTTT.

V usage is TRBV2 and J usage is TRBJ2-3; D is uncertain. CDR1 and CDR2 from the germline V gene are SNHLY and FYNNEI. This CDR3 has 13 residues. The V end lost 5 bases, the J end lost 3 bases, and 9 bases lay between the germline ends. CDR3 coding DNA: TGTGCCAGCAGTAGCGCAGAGACAGATACGCAGTATTTT. This codes for CASSSAETDTQYF.